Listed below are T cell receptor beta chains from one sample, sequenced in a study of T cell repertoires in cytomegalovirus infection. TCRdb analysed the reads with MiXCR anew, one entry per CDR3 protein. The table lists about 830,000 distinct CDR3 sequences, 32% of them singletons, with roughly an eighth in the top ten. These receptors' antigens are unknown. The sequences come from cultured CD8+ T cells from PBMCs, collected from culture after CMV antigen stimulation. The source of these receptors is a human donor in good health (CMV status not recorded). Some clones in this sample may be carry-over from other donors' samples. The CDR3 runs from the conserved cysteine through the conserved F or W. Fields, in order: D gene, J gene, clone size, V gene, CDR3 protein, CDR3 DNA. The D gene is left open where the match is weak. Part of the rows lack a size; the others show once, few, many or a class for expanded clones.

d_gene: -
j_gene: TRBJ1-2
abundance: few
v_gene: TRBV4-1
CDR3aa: CASSQDWREVDYGYTF
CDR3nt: TGCGCCAGCAGCCAAGATTGGCGGGAGGTGGACTATGGCTACACCTTC

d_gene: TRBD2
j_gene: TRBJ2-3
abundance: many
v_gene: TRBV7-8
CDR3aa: CASSLASLGTSGANTDTQYF
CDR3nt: TGTGCCAGCAGCTTAGCTTCGTTGGGAACTAGCGGGGCAAACACAGATACGCAGTATTTT

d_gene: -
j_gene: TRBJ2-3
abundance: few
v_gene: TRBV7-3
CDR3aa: CASSLDWEATDTQYF
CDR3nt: TGTGCCAGCAGCTTAGACTGGGAAGCGACAGATACGCAGTATTTT

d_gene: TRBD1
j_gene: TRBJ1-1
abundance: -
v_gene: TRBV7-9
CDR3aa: CASSPHLQGEVLAEAFF
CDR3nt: TGTGCCAGCAGCCCCCACTTACAGGGGGAAGTTCTCGCTGAAGCTTTCTTT

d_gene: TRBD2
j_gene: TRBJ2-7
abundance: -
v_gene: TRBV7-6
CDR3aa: CASSFLAGGVIDYEQYF
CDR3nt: TGTGCCAGCAGCTTTCTTGCGGGGGGGGTTATCGACTACGAGCAGTACTTC

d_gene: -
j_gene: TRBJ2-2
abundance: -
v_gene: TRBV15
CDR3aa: CATSRESWNTGELFF
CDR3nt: TGTGCCACCAGCAGAGAATCATGGAACACCGGGGAGCTGTTTTTT

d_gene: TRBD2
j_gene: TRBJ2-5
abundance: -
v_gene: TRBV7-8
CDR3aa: CASTGGGGVQETQYF
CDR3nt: TGTGCCAGCACCGGTGGGGGGGGAGTGCAAGAGACCCAGTACTTC

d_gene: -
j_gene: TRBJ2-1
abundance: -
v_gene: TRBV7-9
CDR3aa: CASRRSSSYNEQFF
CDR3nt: TGTGCCAGCCGTCGGAGTAGCTCCTACAATGAGCAGTTCTTC

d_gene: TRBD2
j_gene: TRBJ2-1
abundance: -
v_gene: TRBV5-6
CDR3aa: CASSLPSGGPNEQFF
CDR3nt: TGTGCCAGCAGCTTGCCAAGCGGGGGCCCCAATGAGCAGTTCTTC

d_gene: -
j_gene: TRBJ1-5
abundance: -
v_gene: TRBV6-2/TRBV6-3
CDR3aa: CASRLQEINQPQHF
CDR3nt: TGTGCCAGCAGGTTACAGGAGATCAATCAGCCCCAGCATTTT

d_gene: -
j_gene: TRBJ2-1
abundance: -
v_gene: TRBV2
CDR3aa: CASSEVDSTYNEQFF
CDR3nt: TGTGCCAGCAGTGAAGTCGATTCAACCTACAATGAGCAGTTCTTC

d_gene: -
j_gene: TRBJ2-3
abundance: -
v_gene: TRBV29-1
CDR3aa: CSARAAEDTQYF
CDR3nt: TGCAGCGCCAGGGCGGCAGAAGATACGCAGTATTTT

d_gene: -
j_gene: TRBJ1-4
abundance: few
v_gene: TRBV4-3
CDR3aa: CASSHLEGGVNEKLFF
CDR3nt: TGCGCCAGCAGCCATCTCGAGGGGGGAGTTAATGAAAAACTGTTTTTT